These T cell receptor beta chains were read from a single sample in a study of glioma-infiltrating T cells. TCRdb analysed the multiplex PCR reads with MiXCR anew, one entry per CDR3 protein. The table has approximately 130,000 distinct CDR3 sequences, 20% to 25% seen once. Sequencing used glioma tissue, nonneoplastic brain tissue, or PBMCs (not recorded which). Receptor source: a human donor with low-grade glioma or glioblastoma, undergoing nonglioma brain surgery, or in good health (not recorded which). Each CDR3 is given with its conserved first and last residue. Each record gives: CDR3 DNA, CDR3 protein, D gene, V gene, J gene, clone size. The D gene is left open where the match is weak. Expanded clones get a size class; other rows say once, few or many, or leave the size out.

CDR3 DNA: TGTGCCAGCAGGAGGGACACAGACACTGAAGCTTTCTTT; CDR3 protein: CASRRDTDTEAFF; D gene: .; V gene: TRBV3-1; J gene: TRBJ1-1; clone size: .
CDR3 DNA: TGTGCCAGCAGCCCGCGACACGCTGGGAATGAGCAGTTCTTC; CDR3 protein: CASSPRHAGNEQFF; D gene: .; V gene: TRBV7-3; J gene: TRBJ2-1; clone size: few
CDR3 DNA: TGCGCCAGCAGCCAACCCACGACGGAGCCCCAGCATTTT; CDR3 protein: CASSQPTTEPQHF; D gene: .; V gene: TRBV4-1; J gene: TRBJ1-5; clone size: many
CDR3 DNA: TGTGCCAGCAGCGCCATCGGGACAGGGGGCCAAGCTTTCTTT; CDR3 protein: CASSAIGTGGQAFF; D gene: TRBD1; V gene: TRBV7-3; J gene: TRBJ1-1; clone size: .
CDR3 DNA: TGTGCCAGCAAAGGACAGAATCCTAACTATGGCTACACCTTC; CDR3 protein: CASKGQNPNYGYTF; D gene: .; V gene: TRBV6-1; J gene: TRBJ1-2; clone size: many
CDR3 DNA: TGTGCCAGCAGCTTGGGGGGCCCCTACAATGAGCAGTTCTTC; CDR3 protein: CASSLGGPYNEQFF; D gene: .; V gene: TRBV7-9; J gene: TRBJ2-1; clone size: many
CDR3 DNA: TGTGCCACCCGGGACTGGGGATACAATGAGCAGTTCTTC; CDR3 protein: CATRDWGYNEQFF; D gene: .; V gene: TRBV2; J gene: TRBJ2-1; clone size: .
CDR3 DNA: TGTGCCAGCAGTGCCGGAGCAGGGGGCTATCAGCCCCAGCATTTT; CDR3 protein: CASSAGAGGYQPQHF; D gene: TRBD1; V gene: TRBV6-1; J gene: TRBJ1-5; clone size: many
CDR3 DNA: TGTGCCAGCAGGGGGGGAGCGGGGGGAACCCCGAACACCGGGGAGCTGTTTTTT; CDR3 protein: CASRGGAGGTPNTGELFF; D gene: TRBD2; V gene: TRBV6-1; J gene: TRBJ2-2; clone size: .
CDR3 DNA: TGTGCCACCAGTGACGCCATGAGAGGTGGGCAAGAGACCCAGTACTTC; CDR3 protein: CATSDAMRGGQETQYF; D gene: .; V gene: TRBV24-1; J gene: TRBJ2-5; clone size: .
CDR3 DNA: TGTGCCAGCAGGCGCTACAATGAGCAGTTCTTC; CDR3 protein: CASRRYNEQFF; D gene: .; V gene: TRBV28; J gene: TRBJ2-1; clone size: many
CDR3 DNA: TGTGCCGCCTCCCGAGTATGGGCTAACACTGAAGCTTTCTTT; CDR3 protein: CAASRVWANTEAFF; D gene: .; V gene: TRBV27; J gene: TRBJ1-1; clone size: .
CDR3 DNA: TGTGCCAGCAGTTTGTTCAGGTCGGTCGCCGGGGAGCTGTATTTT; CDR3 protein: CASSLFRSVAGELYF; D gene: .; V gene: TRBV28; J gene: TRBJ2-3; clone size: .
CDR3 DNA: TGCGCCAGCAGACTCCTAGGGGCGCAGGGGAATGAGCAGTTCTTC; CDR3 protein: CASRLLGAQGNEQFF; D gene: .; V gene: TRBV4-1; J gene: TRBJ2-1; clone size: many
CDR3 DNA: TGTGCCAGCAGCCCCTTGGAGAGCACAGATACGCAGTATTTT; CDR3 protein: CASSPLESTDTQYF; D gene: .; V gene: TRBV7-8; J gene: TRBJ2-3; clone size: many
CDR3 DNA: TGCAGTGCTAGACCCCCGGTTCGGCTTGGTCAGCCCCAGCATTTT; CDR3 protein: CSARPPVRLGQPQHF; D gene: .; V gene: TRBV20-1; J gene: TRBJ1-5; clone size: many
CDR3 DNA: TGTGCCAGTGGGGAAGAAAGGACGGAGTTCTTC; CDR3 protein: CASGEERTEFF; D gene: .; V gene: TRBV19; J gene: TRBJ2-1; clone size: .